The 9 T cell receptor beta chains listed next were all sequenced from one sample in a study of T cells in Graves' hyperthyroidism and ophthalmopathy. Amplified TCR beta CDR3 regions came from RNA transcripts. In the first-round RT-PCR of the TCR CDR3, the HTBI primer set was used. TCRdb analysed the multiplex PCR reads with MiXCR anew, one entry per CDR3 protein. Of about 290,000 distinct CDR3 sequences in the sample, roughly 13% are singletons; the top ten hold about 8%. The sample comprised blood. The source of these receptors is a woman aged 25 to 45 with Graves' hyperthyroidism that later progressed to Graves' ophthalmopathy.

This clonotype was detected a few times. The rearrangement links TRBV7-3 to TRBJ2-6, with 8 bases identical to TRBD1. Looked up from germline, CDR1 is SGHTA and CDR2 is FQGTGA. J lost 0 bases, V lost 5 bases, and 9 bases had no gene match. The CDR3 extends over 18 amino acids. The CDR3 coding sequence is TGTGCCAGCAGCCCCACTGGGACAGGTATCTCTGGGGCCAACGTCCTGACTTTC. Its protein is CASSPTGTGISGANVLTF.

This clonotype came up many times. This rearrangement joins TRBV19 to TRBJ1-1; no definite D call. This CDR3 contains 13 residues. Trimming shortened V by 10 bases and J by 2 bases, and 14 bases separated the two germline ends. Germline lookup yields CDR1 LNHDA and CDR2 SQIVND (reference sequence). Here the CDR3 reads CATAYSINTEAFF. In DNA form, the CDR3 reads TGTGCCACCGCGTACTCCATTAACACTGAAGCTTTCTTT. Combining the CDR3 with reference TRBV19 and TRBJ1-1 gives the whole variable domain DGGITQSPKYLFRKEGQNVTLSCEQNLNHDAMYWYRQDPGQGLRLIYYSQIVNDFQKGDIAEGYSVSREKKESFPLTVTSAQKNPTAFYLCATAYSINTEAFFGQGTRLTVV.

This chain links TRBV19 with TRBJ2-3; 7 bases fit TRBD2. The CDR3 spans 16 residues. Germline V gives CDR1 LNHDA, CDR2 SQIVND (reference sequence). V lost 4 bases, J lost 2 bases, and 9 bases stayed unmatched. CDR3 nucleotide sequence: TGTGCCAGTAGTACTCGGGGGACTACAGACACAGATACGCAGTATTTT. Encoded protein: CASSTRGTTDTDTQYF. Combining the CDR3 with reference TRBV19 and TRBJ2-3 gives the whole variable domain DGGITQSPKYLFRKEGQNVTLSCEQNLNHDAMYWYRQDPGQGLRLIYYSQIVNDFQKGDIAEGYSVSREKKESFPLTVTSAQKNPTAFYLCASSTRGTTDTDTQYFGPGTRLTVL.

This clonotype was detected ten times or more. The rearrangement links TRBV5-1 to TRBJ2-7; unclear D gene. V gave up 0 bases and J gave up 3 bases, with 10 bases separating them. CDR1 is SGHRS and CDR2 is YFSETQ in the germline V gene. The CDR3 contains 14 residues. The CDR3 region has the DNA TGCGCCAGCAGCTTGGATGCTCTGTACTACGAGCAGTACTTC. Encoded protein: CASSLDALYYEQYF. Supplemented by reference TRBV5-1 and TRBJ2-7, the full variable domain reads KAGVTQTPRYLIKTRGQQVTLSCSPISGHRSVSWYQQTPGQGLQFLFEYFSETQRNKGNFPGRFSGRQFSNSRSEMNVSTLELGDSALYLCASSLDALYYEQYFGPGTRLTVT.

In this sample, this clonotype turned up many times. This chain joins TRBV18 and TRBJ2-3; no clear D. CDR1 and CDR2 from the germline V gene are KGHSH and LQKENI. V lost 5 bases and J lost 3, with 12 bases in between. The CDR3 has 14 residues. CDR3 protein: CASSIPGATDTQYF. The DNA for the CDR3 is TGTGCCAGCTCAATACCGGGCGCGACAGATACGCAGTATTTT.

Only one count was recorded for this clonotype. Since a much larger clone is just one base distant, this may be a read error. CDR3 nucleotide sequence: TGCGCCAGCAGCTCATGGGGTGCGGATGGCTACGCCTTC. Protein sequence: CASSSWGADGYAF. The rearrangement uses TRBV5-1 and TRBJ1-2; D not resolved. The germline gives CDR1 SGHRS, CDR2 YFSETQ. The CDR3 extends over 13 amino acids.

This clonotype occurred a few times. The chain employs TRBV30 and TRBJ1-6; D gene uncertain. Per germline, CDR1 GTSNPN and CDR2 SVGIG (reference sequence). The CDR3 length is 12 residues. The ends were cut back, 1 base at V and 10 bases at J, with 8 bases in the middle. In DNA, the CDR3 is TGTGCCTGGAGTGGGGATTCCTCACCCCTCCACTTT. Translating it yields CAWSGDSSPLHF.

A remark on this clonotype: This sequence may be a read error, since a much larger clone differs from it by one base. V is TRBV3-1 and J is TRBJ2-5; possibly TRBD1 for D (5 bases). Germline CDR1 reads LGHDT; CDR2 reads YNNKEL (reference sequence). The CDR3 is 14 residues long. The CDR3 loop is CAGRPVGAQETQYF. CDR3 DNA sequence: TGTGCCGGCAGGCCGGTTGGGGCACAAGAGACCCAGTACTTC.

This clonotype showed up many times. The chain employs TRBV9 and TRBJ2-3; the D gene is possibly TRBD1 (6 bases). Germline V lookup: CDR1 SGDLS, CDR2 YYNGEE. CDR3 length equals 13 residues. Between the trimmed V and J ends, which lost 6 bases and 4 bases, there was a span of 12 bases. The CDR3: CASNPTGADTQYF. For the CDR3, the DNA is TGTGCCAGCAACCCGACAGGAGCAGATACGCAGTATTTT.